This record concerns one T cell receptor beta chain sequence. The clone's antigen remains unknown. The source of the sample is a study of CXCR3-negative and CXCR3-positive naive CD8 T cells (dated 2019 in TCRdb). In the study overall: In total, about 140 million TRB reads were obtained, or roughly 1.5 +/- 0.3 million reads per library. The diversity and physicochemical repertoire analyses included 11 donors pooled from two independent experiments. Naive subsets from 5 or 6 donors and memory cells from 3 donors were included in the TRBV-TRBJ cluster analysis.

Each CD8+ T cell subset was flow-sorted in triplicate, and some 310,000 cells per subset were placed directly into RLT lysis buffer. To exclude memory contaminants, naive CD8+ T cells were stringently defined as CD45RO-CCR7+CD27+CD95-. Peripheral blood mononuclear cells were isolated from buffy coats by standard density gradient centrifugation. Naive CXCR3-negative and CXCR3-positive CD8+ T cells were flow-sorted on a FACSAria III. Total RNA was extracted from sorted cells using an RNeasy Mini Kit. The CDR3 numbers 17 residues from cysteine through phenylalanine. This entry has no DNA. CDR1 is given as LGHNA and CDR2 as YSLEER, both from the germline V gene. Sequenced on a NextSeq 550. The Human TCR Profiling Kit (MiLaboratory) was used to prepare UMI-labeled 5' RACE TRB cDNA libraries. The full amount of extracted RNA was used for cDNA synthesis, and the full amount of resulting cDNA was used for PCR amplification. The libraries were made side by side, with each library going through the same number of PCR cycles. The paper's processing steps were these. MIGEC and MiXCR extracted about 54,000 +/- 9,700 unique UMI-labeled TRB cDNA molecules per library, requiring at least two reads per UMI. An average of around 40,000 +/- 10,000 functional in-frame TRB CDR3 nucleotide clonotypes without stop codons was found per library. Diversity metrics, including normalized Shannon-Wiener and Chao1, were computed in VDJtools after downsampling to 5000 UMI-labeled TRB molecules per sample. VDJtools computed clonotype-size-weighted physicochemical properties of the central five CDR3 residues: interaction energy, strength, volume and Kidera factor 4. The reads were reprocessed in TCRdb, with one entry per CDR3 protein sequence and no accompanying DNA. TCRdb's processing, not the authors', yielded these V and J calls. This sample's table has entries for approximately 120,000 distinct CDR3 sequences. The ten largest account for 0.35% to 0.4% of the sample.

Results and caveats for the whole study, not just this receptor: Freshly isolated PBMCs were used for most assays because CXCR3 expression went down partially after cryopreservation. Surface CD5, linked to self-reactivity in mice, was comparable between naive subsets; TCR interaction strength was therefore also inferred from TRB CDR3 physicochemical properties. Similar TRBV-TRBJ usage was shown by naive CXCR3-negative and CXCR3-positive cells from the same donor, whereas distinct patterns were shown by memory cells. Both naive subsets had comparably high repertoire diversity, while memory CD8+ T cells had much lower repertoire diversity. TRB CDR3s from CXCR3-positive naive cells showed higher hydrophobicity (lower Kidera factor 4), lower energy, and higher strength and volume indices than CXCR3-negative naive cells.

The specimen sequenced was naive CXCR3+ CD8+ T cells from blood. This specimen's cell subset or site label, per the study, means: CD45RO-CCR7+CD27+CD95- naive CD8+ T cells expressing CXCR3 (TNR3+). The sequence was obtained from a human donor in good health. Some clones in this sample may be carry-over from other donors' samples. The chain is assembled from TRBV4-3 and TRBJ2-1; checking the TCRdb D call of TRBD1 is not possible without DNA. The encoded CDR3 is CASSQVTGGLLGNEQFF.